The 15 T cell receptor beta chains reported below all come from one sample, sequenced in a study of T cell clones after liver transplantation. This table comes from immunoSEQ multiplex PCR, and its TCRdb copy is limited to in-frame clones, with some not included. Here the sample spans over 50,000 clones, about 81% being singletons. The specimen comprised CD4+ T cells from blood, sampled before liver transplant. All receptors come from a human donor who received a liver transplant.

This chain connects TRBV28 to TRBJ1-2; D unclear. V was shortened by 7 bases and J by 1 base, with 22 bases between the two germline ends. Germline CDR1 is MDHEN and CDR2 is SYDVKM. This CDR3 has 17 amino acids. CDR3 sequence (DNA): TGTGCCAGCAAACCCTATCGTCGACAAGGGAATAACTATGGCTACACCTTC. It translates to CASKPYRRQGNNYGYTF.

Concerning this clone itself: At one end the junction does not follow the germline gene, possibly because of a read error. The gene calls are TRBV7-7 and TRBJ2-5, with 7 bases lining up with TRBD1. CDR1 is SSHAT and CDR2 is FNYEAQ in the germline V gene (reference sequence). The CDR3 covers 15 residues. The CDR3 nucleotides read TGTGCTAGCAGCTTAGTGAGGGACAGACAAGAGACCCAGTACTTC. Its translation is CASSLVRDRQETQYF.

This clone was recorded once. The rearrangement joins TRBV6-1 to TRBJ1-1; D gene uncertain. Trimming removed 8 bases from V and 4 bases from J, with 11 bases in between. Germline loops: CDR1 MNHNS, CDR2 SASEGT. The CDR3 consists of 12 residues. This CDR3 is CASVVLGTEAFF. In DNA, the CDR3 is TGTGCCAGCGTTGTCTTGGGCACTGAAGCTTTCTTT.

The V and J genes are TRBV7-6 and TRBJ2-3; TRBD2 matches at 15 bases. The CDR3 runs 17 residues. The V segment lost 6 bases and the J segment 4 bases; nucleotides outside the gene matches: 8. Germline lookup yields CDR1 SGHVS and CDR2 FNYEAQ. Here the CDR3 DNA reads TGTGCCAGCAGTCTAGGACTAGCGGGAGGGCCCTCAGATACGCAGTATTTT. Residues: CASSLGLAGGPSDTQYF. Combining the CDR3 with reference TRBV7-6 and TRBJ2-3 gives the whole variable domain GAGVSQSPRYKVTKRGQDVALRCDPISGHVSLYWYRQALGQGPEFLTYFNYEAQQDKSGLPNDRFSAERPEGSISTLTIQRTEQRDSAMYRCASSLGLAGGPSDTQYFGPGTRLTVL.

This chain links TRBV29-1 with TRBJ2-5; D is undetermined. CDR1 SQVTM and CDR2 ANQGSEA come from the germline V gene. The V gene lost 0 bases and the J gene lost 4 bases, with 12 bases spanning the gap. The CDR3 spans 14 residues. The CDR3 loop is CSVEEPGVRETQYF. DNA of the CDR3: TGCAGCGTTGAAGAACCTGGCGTGCGAGAGACCCAGTACTTC.

The chain carries TRBV29-1 and TRBJ2-7, with 12 nucleotides matching TRBD1. The CDR3 is 14 amino acids. V dropped 6 bases and J dropped 7; count of bases not matched to a gene: 10. Germline CDR1 reads SQVTM; CDR2 reads ANQGSEA. CDR3 coding DNA: TGCAGCGTCGGGGAGGGACAGGGGGCAGGTGAGCAGTACTTC. Its translation is CSVGEGQGAGEQYF.

The CDR3, as DNA: TGTGCCAGCAGTTTGAGGAGGGCCAACGAGCAGTACTTC. Protein: CASSLRRANEQYF. The V call is TRBV28, the J call TRBJ2-7; tentative D call: TRBD2 (6 bases). The CDR3 runs 13 residues. The germline V and J ends were trimmed by 3 bases and 5 bases, with 11 bases remaining between them. Germline V gives CDR1 MDHEN, CDR2 SYDVKM.

This chain joins TRBV7-2 and TRBJ1-1; D is uncertain. The V and J ends lost 1 base and 6 bases respectively, with 15 bases between them. The CDR3 is 15 residues long. Germline lookup yields CDR1 SGHTA and CDR2 FQGNSA. This chain's CDR3 is CASSLGPHPIAEAFF. The CDR3 region has the DNA TGTGCCAGCAGCTTAGGGCCCCATCCGATCGCTGAAGCTTTCTTT.

This chain joins TRBV7-2 and TRBJ2-1; the match to TRBD2 covers 7 bases. Trimming took 6 bases from V and 5 from J; bases not matched to a gene: 13. The CDR3 loop spans 16 amino acids. Germline V gene sequence: CDR1 SGHTA, CDR2 FQGNSA. The CDR3 nucleotides are TGTGCCAGCAGACCTACTGGGCGGGGGTCTCACAATGAGCAGTTCTTC. Translation: CASRPTGRGSHNEQFF. The full variable domain, with the rest looked up from reference TRBV7-2 and TRBJ2-1, is GAGVSQSPSNKVTEKGKDVELRCDPISGHTALYWYRQSLGQGLEFLIYFQGNSAPDKSGLPSDRFSAERTGGSVSTLTIQRTQQEDSAVYLCASRPTGRGSHNEQFFGPGTRLTVL.

The chain joins TRBV29-1 to TRBJ1-1; TRBD1 aligns across 8 bases. Losses at the gene ends were 6 bases for V and 3 bases for J; bases not matched to a gene: 6. Germline CDR1 SQVTM, CDR2 ANQGSEA. This CDR3 is built from 13 residues. Here the CDR3 reads CSVAQGADTEAFF. The CDR3 nucleotides are TGCAGCGTCGCCCAGGGGGCAGACACTGAAGCTTTCTTT. Using reference TRBV29-1 and TRBJ1-1 for the parts outside the CDR3, the full variable domain is SAVISQKPSRDICQRGTSLTIQCQVDSQVTMMFWYRQQPGQSLTLIATANQGSEATYESGFVIDKFPISRPNLTFSTLTVSNMSPEDSSIYLCSVAQGADTEAFFGQGTRLTVV.

This chain links TRBV7-2 with TRBJ2-3; 9 bases are a match to TRBD2. From germline, CDR1 is SGHTA and CDR2 FQGNSA. V was pared by 6 bases and J by 5 bases, with 15 bases of the junction left unmatched. This CDR3 spans 17 amino acids. The DNA of the CDR3 is TGTGCCAGCAGGGCCCATCCTAGCGGGACTAGCCAAGATACGCAGTATTTT. Translating gives CASRAHPSGTSQDTQYF. Drawing the rest from reference TRBV7-2 and TRBJ2-3, the complete variable domain is GAGVSQSPSNKVTEKGKDVELRCDPISGHTALYWYRQSLGQGLEFLIYFQGNSAPDKSGLPSDRFSAERTGGSVSTLTIQRTQQEDSAVYLCASRAHPSGTSQDTQYFGPGTRLTVL.

The V and J genes are TRBV2 and TRBJ1-1; unclear D gene. The CDR3 has 14 residues. V lost 6 bases and J 0 bases, leaving 11 bases between the germline ends. Looked up from germline, CDR1 is SNHLY and CDR2 is FYNNEI. CDR3 sequence reads: CASRREFMNTEAFF. In nucleotides, the CDR3 is TGTGCCAGCAGAAGGGAATTCATGAACACTGAAGCTTTCTTT.

The rearrangement joins TRBV7-9 to TRBJ2-5, with a possible D match to TRBD2 (5 bases). This CDR3 is 14 amino acids long. V was cut by 4 bases and J by 5 bases, with 14 bases left in between. Germline CDR1 SEHNR, CDR2 FQNEAQ (reference sequence). The CDR3 bases are TGTGCCAGCAGCTCTGGACTGTTTTTGGAGACCCAGTACTTC. Amino acids: CASSSGLFLETQYF.

The sample holds a few counts of this clone. The chain recombines TRBV2 with TRBJ2-1; TRBD1 matches 10 bases. J gave up 7 bases and V 10 bases, and 10 bases lay outside the gene matches. Germline CDR1 and CDR2: SNHLY and FYNNEI. The CDR3 consists of 14 residues. This CDR3 is CAIDDRGLGNEQFF. The CDR3 DNA reads as TGTGCCATCGACGACAGGGGGCTGGGAAATGAGCAGTTCTTC.

V gene TRBV25-1 combines with J gene TRBJ2-7, with 12 bases lining up with TRBD2. Germline values: CDR1 MGHDK, CDR2 SYGVNS. Trimming cost V 4 bases and J 7 bases; bases outside gene matches: 5. The CDR3 length is 14 residues. The CDR3 DNA reads as TGTGCCAGCAGTGGCCTAGCGGGAGGGCGGGAGCAGTACTTC. It codes for CASSGLAGGREQYF.